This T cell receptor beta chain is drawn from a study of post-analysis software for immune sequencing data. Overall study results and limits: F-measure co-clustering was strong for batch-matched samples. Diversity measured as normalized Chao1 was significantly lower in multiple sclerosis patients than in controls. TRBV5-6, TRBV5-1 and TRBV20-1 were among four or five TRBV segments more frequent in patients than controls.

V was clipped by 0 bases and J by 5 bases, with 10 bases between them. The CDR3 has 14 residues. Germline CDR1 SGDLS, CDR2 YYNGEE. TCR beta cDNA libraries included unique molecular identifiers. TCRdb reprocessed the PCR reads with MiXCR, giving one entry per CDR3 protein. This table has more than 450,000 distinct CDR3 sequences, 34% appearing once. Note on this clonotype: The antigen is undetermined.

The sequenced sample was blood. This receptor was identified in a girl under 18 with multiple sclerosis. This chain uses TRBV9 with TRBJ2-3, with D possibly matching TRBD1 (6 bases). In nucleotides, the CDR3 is TGTGCCAGCAGCGTAGGGGACATAGTAGATACGCAGTATTTT. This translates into CASSVGDIVDTQYF.